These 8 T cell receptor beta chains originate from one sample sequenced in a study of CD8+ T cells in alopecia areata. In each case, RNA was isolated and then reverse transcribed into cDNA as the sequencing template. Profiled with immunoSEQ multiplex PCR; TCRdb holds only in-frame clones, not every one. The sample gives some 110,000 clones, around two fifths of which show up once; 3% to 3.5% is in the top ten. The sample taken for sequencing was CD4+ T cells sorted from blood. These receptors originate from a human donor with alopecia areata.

The CDR3 region is CAWRDDTFYNEQFF. The DNA for the CDR3 is TGTGCCTGGAGGGACGACACCTTCTACAATGAGCAGTTCTTC. The J gene is TRBJ2-1, the V gene TRBV30; D remains unclear. This CDR3 has 14 residues. Trimming stripped 3 bases from V and 3 bases from J, with 12 bases between. CDR1 is GTSNPN and CDR2 is SVGIG in the germline V gene (reference sequence).

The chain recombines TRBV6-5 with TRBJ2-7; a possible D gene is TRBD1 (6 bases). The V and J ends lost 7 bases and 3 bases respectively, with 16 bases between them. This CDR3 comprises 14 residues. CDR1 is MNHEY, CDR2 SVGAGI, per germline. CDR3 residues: CASTRQQGLYEQYF. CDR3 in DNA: TGTGCCAGCACCCGCCAGCAGGGGCTCTACGAGCAGTACTTC.

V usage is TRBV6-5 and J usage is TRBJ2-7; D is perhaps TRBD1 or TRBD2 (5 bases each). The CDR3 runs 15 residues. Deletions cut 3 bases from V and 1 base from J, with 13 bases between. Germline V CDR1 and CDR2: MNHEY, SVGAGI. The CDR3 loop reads CASSYYGEGSYEQYF. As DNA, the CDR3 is TGTGCCAGCAGTTATTACGGAGAGGGGTCCTACGAGCAGTACTTC.

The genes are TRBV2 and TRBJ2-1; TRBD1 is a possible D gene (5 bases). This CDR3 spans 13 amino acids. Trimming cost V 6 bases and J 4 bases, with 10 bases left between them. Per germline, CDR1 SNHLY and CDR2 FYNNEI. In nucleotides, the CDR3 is TGTGCCAGCAGGCGGACACATTACAATGAGCAGTTCTTC. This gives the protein CASRRTHYNEQFF. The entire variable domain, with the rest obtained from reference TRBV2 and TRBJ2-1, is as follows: EPEVTQTPSHQVTQMGQEVILRCVPISNHLYFYWYRQILGQKVEFLVSFYNNEISEKSEIFDDQFSVERPDGSNFTLKIRSTKLEDSAMYFCASRRTHYNEQFFGPGTRLTVL.

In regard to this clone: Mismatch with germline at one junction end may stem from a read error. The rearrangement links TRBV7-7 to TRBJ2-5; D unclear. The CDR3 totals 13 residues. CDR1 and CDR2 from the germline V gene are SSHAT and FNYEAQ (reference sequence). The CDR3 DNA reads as TGTGCTAGCAGCCTGAACTTCCAAGAGACCCAGTACTTC. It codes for CASSLNFQETQYF.

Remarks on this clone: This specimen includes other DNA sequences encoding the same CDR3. Here the CDR3 reads CSVRGGSTEAFF. The CDR3 DNA reads as TGCAGCGTCCGGGGTGGCAGCACTGAAGCTTTCTTT. The J gene is TRBJ1-1, the V gene TRBV29-1; the D is unclear. V lost 6 bases and J 4 bases, leaving 12 bases between the germline ends. This CDR3 region has 12 residues. Germline CDR1 SQVTM, CDR2 ANQGSEA.

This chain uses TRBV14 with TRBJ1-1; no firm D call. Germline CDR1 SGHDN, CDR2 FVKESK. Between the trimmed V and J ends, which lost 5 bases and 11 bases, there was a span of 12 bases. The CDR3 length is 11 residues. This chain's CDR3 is CASSAGSRAFF. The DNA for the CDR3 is TGTGCCAGCAGCGCCGGGTCAAGGGCTTTCTTT.

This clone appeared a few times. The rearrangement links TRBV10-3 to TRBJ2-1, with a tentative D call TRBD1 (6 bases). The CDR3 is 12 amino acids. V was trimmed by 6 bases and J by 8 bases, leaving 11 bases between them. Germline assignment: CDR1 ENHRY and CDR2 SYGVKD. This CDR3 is CAIRGHVDEQFF. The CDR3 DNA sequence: TGTGCCATCAGGGGACATGTCGATGAGCAGTTCTTC.